Shown below are 21 T cell receptor beta chains from a single sample sequenced in a study of cytomegalovirus exposure and HLA in healthy donors. The PCR contained 60 Vbeta and 13 Jbeta primers. This table comes from immunoSEQ multiplex PCR, and its TCRdb copy is limited to in-frame clones, with some not included. The table shows tens of thousands of clones, with roughly 73% occurring only once. Sequenced material: PBMCs. The receptors come from a woman in her thirties or forties in good health and CMV-seropositive.

The V and J genes are TRBV29-1 and TRBJ2-5; D is unclear. Matching the DNA end better, TRBJ2-7 makes the J call doubtful. Germline-derived CDR1 and CDR2 are SQVTM and ANQGSEA. The CDR3 totals 11 residues. CDR3 region: CSAGAVYEQYF. Written as DNA, the CDR3 is TGCAGCGCAGGCGCAGTCTACGAGCAGTACTTC.

The V gene is TRBV2, the J gene TRBJ1-3; 9 positions match TRBD1. The CDR3 loop spans 15 amino acids. The germline CDR1 and CDR2 sequences are SNHLY and FYNNEI. Trimming cost V 4 bases and J 2 bases; bases outside gene matches: 3. The CDR3: CASSAGQGAGNTIYF. The CDR3, as DNA: TGTGCCAGCAGTGCGGGACAGGGCGCTGGAAACACCATATATTTT.

The genes are TRBV5-1 and TRBJ2-2; D remains unclear. Germline V CDR1 and CDR2: SGHRS, YFSETQ. The CDR3 extends over 14 amino acids. Trimming pared 0 bases from V and 5 bases from J, leaving 8 bases between. CDR3 DNA: TGCGCCAGCAGCTTGGAGACATCGACCGGGGAGCTGTTTTTT. Translated: CASSLETSTGELFF.

This chain links TRBV2 with TRBJ1-5; 8 nucleotides agree with TRBD1. This CDR3 spans 17 amino acids. Germline V lookup: CDR1 SNHLY, CDR2 FYNNEI. Losses at the gene ends were 6 bases for V and 4 bases for J; bases not matched to a gene: 14. The CDR3 spells CASRRGQLTGVNQPQHF. The CDR3 nucleotides are TGTGCCAGCAGGAGGGGACAGCTGACAGGGGTAAATCAGCCCCAGCATTTT.

The CDR3 sequence: CASSLGSDYGYTF. Written as DNA, the CDR3 is TGTGCCAGCAGCCTCGGTTCCGACTATGGCTACACCTTC. This rearrangement joins TRBV28 to TRBJ1-2; D unclear. Per germline, CDR1 MDHEN and CDR2 SYDVKM. This CDR3 is 13 amino acids long. V gave up 6 bases and J gave up 3 bases, with 11 bases separating them.

The chain couples TRBV9 to TRBJ1-1, with a weak D call TRBD1 (5 bases). The CDR3 loop spans 12 amino acids. Trimming pared 4 bases from V and 5 bases from J, leaving 9 bases between. Germline V gene sequence: CDR1 SGDLS, CDR2 YYNGEE. For the CDR3, the DNA is TGTGCCAGCAGCCAGGGAGGAACTGAAGCTTTCTTT. Translating it yields CASSQGGTEAFF.

The chain has TRBV29-1 and TRBJ2-5; D possibly corresponds to TRBD2 (6 bases). The end of the DNA is better explained by TRBJ2-7, so the J call may be wrong. The germline gives CDR1 SQVTM, CDR2 ANQGSEA. CDR3 length: 12 amino acids. The DNA of the CDR3 is TGCAGCGTGACACTAGCAACCTACGAGCAGTACTTC. This sequence encodes CSVTLATYEQYF.

The rearrangement links TRBV6-1 to TRBJ1-1, with D unclear. The V and J ends lost 7 bases and 2 bases respectively, with 11 bases between them. From germline, CDR1 is MNHNS and CDR2 SASEGT. The CDR3 is 13 amino acids. The CDR3 DNA sequence: TGTGCCAGCACGACACCGAGAAACACTGAAGCTTTCTTT. This translates into CASTTPRNTEAFF.

The V gene is TRBV9, the J gene TRBJ2-1, with a possible D match to TRBD1 (6 bases). The V and J ends lost 2 bases and 7 bases respectively, with 19 bases between them. Germline V lookup: CDR1 SGDLS, CDR2 YYNGEE. The CDR3 sequence is 16 residues long. The CDR3 region is CASSVPTTGKWNEQFF. CDR3 coding DNA: TGTGCCAGCAGCGTTCCCACCACAGGGAAGTGGAATGAGCAGTTCTTC.

This clone came up once. The chain combines TRBV7-2 with TRBJ2-2, with 11 bases identical to TRBD2. Germline loops: CDR1 SGHTA, CDR2 FQGNSA. This CDR3 has 17 amino acids. V gave up 5 bases and J gave up 1 base; unmatched junction bases: 6. In nucleotides, the CDR3 is TGTGCCAGCAGCCGGTCGGGGACTAGCGGGAACACCGGGGAGCTGTTTTTT. Protein product: CASSRSGTSGNTGELFF.

The rearrangement links TRBV6-5 to TRBJ2-5; 9 positions agree with TRBD1. V lost 4 bases and J lost 11; bases outside the gene matches: 17. CDR1 MNHEY and CDR2 SVGAGI come from the germline V gene. This CDR3 has 16 residues. This CDR3 is CASSWGIGTGSGEQYF. CDR3 nucleotides: TGTGCCAGCAGTTGGGGTATCGGGACAGGGTCGGGAGAGCAGTACTTC.

The chain's CDR3 is CASSQDSRGYEQYF. Written as DNA, the CDR3 is TGCGCCAGCAGCCAAGATAGCAGGGGCTACGAGCAGTACTTC. The V call is TRBV4-3, the J call TRBJ2-7; the D gene is possibly TRBD1 (6 bases). The V gene lost 0 bases and the J gene lost 3 bases, with 9 bases spanning the gap. Germline V CDR1 and CDR2: LGHNA, YSLEER. CDR3 length equals 14 residues.

In this sample, this clone turned up a few times. The chain recombines TRBV6-4 with TRBJ1-2, with 9 bases matching TRBD1. The CDR3 spans 15 residues. The V segment lost 0 bases and the J segment 8 bases; nucleotides outside the gene matches: 7. Germline-derived CDR1 and CDR2 are MRHNA and SNTAGT. CDR3 DNA sequence: TGTGCCAGCAGTGACTCCCCGGGACAGGGTGTAGGCTACACCTTC. This sequence encodes CASSDSPGQGVGYTF.

The rearrangement joins TRBV28 to TRBJ1-1; the D gene is possibly TRBD1 (5 bases). The germline V and J ends were trimmed by 6 bases and 7 bases, with 18 bases remaining between them. The length of the CDR3 is 14 residues. The germline gives CDR1 MDHEN, CDR2 SYDVKM. CDR3 residues: CASRRDGGGNEAFF. In nucleotides, the CDR3 is TGTGCCAGCAGGCGGGACGGCGGAGGAAATGAAGCTTTCTTT.

The chain is built from TRBV7-2 and TRBJ2-3; 8 nucleotides match TRBD2. J was trimmed by 4 bases and V by 1 base; bases with no gene match: 1. The germline gives CDR1 SGHTA, CDR2 FQGNSA. The length of the CDR3 is 14 residues. The CDR3 region is CASSLERGSDTQYF. CDR3 DNA: TGTGCCAGCAGCTTAGAGCGGGGGTCAGATACGCAGTATTTT.

The gene calls are TRBV7-9 and TRBJ1-4; 7 bases agree with TRBD1. V was clipped by 3 bases and J by 3 bases; unmatched bases: 1. Germline CDR1 is SEHNR and CDR2 is FQNEAQ (reference sequence). The CDR3 is 14 residues long. The CDR3 reads CASSLGQPNEKLFF. CDR3 coding DNA: TGTGCCAGCAGCTTGGGACAGCCTAATGAAAAACTGTTTTTT.

This chain uses TRBV5-4 with TRBJ2-3; D unresolved. Germline assignment: CDR1 SGHNT and CDR2 YYREEE (reference sequence). This CDR3 has 16 residues. Between the trimmed V and J ends, which lost 4 bases and 1 base, there was a span of 16 bases. CDR3 DNA: TGTGCCAGCAGCCGTGACACCCGGTTGGGCACAGATACGCAGTATTTT. Protein: CASSRDTRLGTDTQYF.

The CDR3 region has the DNA TGTGCCAGCAACACTCGAGGAGGCTACACCTTC. Translation: CASNTRGGYTF. The chain couples TRBV6-1 to TRBJ1-2; the D is unclear. The CDR3 has 11 residues. Germline lookup yields CDR1 MNHNS and CDR2 SASEGT. Trimming pared 7 bases from V and 8 bases from J, leaving 11 bases between.

The chain combines TRBV10-3 with TRBJ2-5; D is possibly TRBD1 (6 bases). The germline V gene encodes CDR1 ENHRY and CDR2 SYGVKD. The V and J ends lost 4 bases and 2 bases respectively, with 17 bases between them. This CDR3 has 16 amino acids. The DNA for the CDR3 is TGTGCCATCAGTGCGGGCACCGGACAGATACAAGAGACCCAGTACTTC. Translated: CAISAGTGQIQETQYF.

This chain links TRBV30 with TRBJ2-2; the match to TRBD1 covers 7 bases. V was pared by 2 bases and J by 7 bases, with 7 bases of the junction left unmatched. CDR3 length equals 14 residues. Per germline, CDR1 GTSNPN and CDR2 SVGIG (reference sequence). The CDR3 sequence is CAWSLTGISGELFF. The CDR3 nucleotides read TGTGCCTGGAGTTTGACAGGGATTAGCGGGGAGCTGTTTTTT. The variable domain in full, with the rest retrieved from reference TRBV30 and TRBJ2-2, is SQTIHQWPATLVQPVGSPLSLECTVEGTSNPNLYWYRQAAGRGLQLLFYSVGIGQISSEVPQNLSASRPQDRQFILSSKKLLLSDSGFYLCAWSLTGISGELFFGEGSRLTVL.

The chain recombines TRBV28 with TRBJ1-5; 8 bases are shared with TRBD1. The CDR3 has 13 amino acids. J gave up 5 bases and V 6 bases, and 3 bases lay outside the gene matches. Germline CDR1 and CDR2: MDHEN and SYDVKM. The CDR3 is CASSRTGYQPQHF. The CDR3 DNA reads as TGTGCCAGCAGCCGGACAGGGTATCAGCCCCAGCATTTT.